The rows below give T cell receptor beta chains drawn from one sample of a study of blood T cell repertoires in COVID-19. Only in-frame clones appear in the TCRdb table, and some are missing; sequencing was by immunoSEQ multiplex PCR. The repertoire holds about 130,000 clones, 65% to 90% seen once, with about 6.9% in the top ten. The sequenced sample was peripheral blood. These receptors all stem from an older man with active or convalescent COVID-19. Each CDR3 is given without its conserved first and last residue. Clone size is stated in some rows and not others, as once, few, many or a class when expanded.

j_gene: TRBJ2-6; v_gene: TRBV19; len: 14; abundance: .; CDR3aa: ASSPDGVLGANVLT
j_gene: TRBJ1-2; v_gene: TRBV28; len: 11; abundance: .; CDR3aa: ASLAQGYLGYT
j_gene: TRBJ2-5; v_gene: TRBV2; len: 13; abundance: .; CDR3aa: ASRGRALSKETQY
j_gene: TRBJ2-7; v_gene: TRBV5-1; len: 12; abundance: .; CDR3aa: ASSFGGNGYEQY
j_gene: TRBJ2-1; v_gene: TRBV9; len: 12; abundance: .; CDR3aa: AGSSGGPYNEQF
j_gene: TRBJ1-1; v_gene: TRBV7-9; len: 13; abundance: few; CDR3aa: ASSHGQGLYTEAF
j_gene: TRBJ1-2; v_gene: TRBV21-1; len: 9; abundance: few; CDR3aa: ASMRCVGYT
j_gene: TRBJ1-2; v_gene: TRBV21-1; len: 13; abundance: .; CDR3aa: ASSKEDSSNCGYT
j_gene: TRBJ2-3; v_gene: TRBV25-1; len: 13; abundance: .; CDR3aa: ASSEWAGGTDTQY
j_gene: TRBJ2-3; v_gene: TRBV24-1; len: 12; abundance: .; CDR3aa: ATSDDLAGGRKY
j_gene: TRBJ2-3; v_gene: TRBV24-1; len: 10; abundance: .; CDR3aa: ATSEPADTQY
j_gene: TRBJ2-1; v_gene: TRBV24-1; len: 14; abundance: .; CDR3aa: ATSDFGQGRYNEQF
j_gene: TRBJ2-7; v_gene: TRBV24-1; len: 13; abundance: .; CDR3aa: ATSDSQGARGEQY
j_gene: TRBJ2-1; v_gene: TRBV5-5; len: 11; abundance: .; CDR3aa: ASSRTDYNEQF
j_gene: TRBJ1-4; v_gene: TRBV5-6; len: 13; abundance: .; CDR3aa: ASSGGQGNDEKLF
j_gene: TRBJ1-5; v_gene: TRBV12-5; len: 9; abundance: .; CDR3aa: ASGLNQPQH
j_gene: TRBJ2-3; v_gene: TRBV7-3; len: 14; abundance: .; CDR3aa: ASSLIGAGSTDTQY
j_gene: TRBJ2-3; v_gene: TRBV11-3; len: 14; abundance: .; CDR3aa: ASSLGSGGGTDTQY
j_gene: TRBJ2-7; v_gene: TRBV7-2; len: 13; abundance: .; CDR3aa: ASSLVGQGAHEQY
j_gene: TRBJ2-6; v_gene: TRBV5-6; len: 15; abundance: .; CDR3aa: ASSLDRGSAGANVLT
j_gene: TRBJ1-2; v_gene: TRBV30; len: 12; abundance: .; CDR3aa: AWTPGQGFYGYT
j_gene: TRBJ1-1; v_gene: TRBV6-5; len: 9; abundance: .; CDR3aa: ASSSTGAAF
j_gene: TRBJ2-1; v_gene: TRBV5-7; len: 14; abundance: .; CDR3aa: ASSPRGKSSYNEQF
j_gene: TRBJ2-5; v_gene: TRBV19; len: 13; abundance: .; CDR3aa: ASSRATSGRETQY
j_gene: TRBJ2-7; v_gene: TRBV5-6; len: 12; abundance: .; CDR3aa: ASSLLDSSYEQY
j_gene: TRBJ1-1; v_gene: TRBV6-5; len: 13; abundance: .; CDR3aa: ASPPGTGLDTEAF
j_gene: TRBJ1-1; v_gene: TRBV28; len: 12; abundance: .; CDR3aa: ASTSRTGRTEAF
j_gene: TRBJ1-5; v_gene: TRBV3-1/TRBV3-2; len: 14; abundance: .; CDR3aa: ASSQDSGEGNQPQH
j_gene: TRBJ2-3; v_gene: TRBV3-1/TRBV3-2; len: 11; abundance: .; CDR3aa: ASHYRGADTQY
j_gene: TRBJ1-1; v_gene: TRBV30; len: 13; abundance: .; CDR3aa: AWAKPGQGYTEAF
j_gene: TRBJ2-2; v_gene: TRBV18; len: 11; abundance: once; CDR3aa: ASSPVQRGELF
j_gene: TRBJ2-2; v_gene: TRBV21-1; len: 15; abundance: .; CDR3aa: ASSKGGERARSGELF
j_gene: TRBJ2-7; v_gene: TRBV30; len: 13; abundance: .; CDR3aa: AWVPKGGGAYEQY
j_gene: TRBJ2-5; v_gene: TRBV14; len: 10; abundance: .; CDR3aa: ASSQVQETQY
j_gene: TRBJ2-5; v_gene: TRBV4-1; len: 14; abundance: few; CDR3aa: ASSQDGLAGFETQY
j_gene: TRBJ2-7; v_gene: TRBV27; len: 13; abundance: .; CDR3aa: ASSFGSRGLYEQY
j_gene: TRBJ2-5; v_gene: TRBV5-1; len: 13; abundance: .; CDR3aa: ASSVRLAGQETQY
j_gene: TRBJ2-1; v_gene: TRBV5-4; len: 14; abundance: .; CDR3aa: ATAAGGSVSYNEQF
j_gene: TRBJ1-2; v_gene: TRBV7-2; len: 10; abundance: .; CDR3aa: ASSPQGYGYT
j_gene: TRBJ1-2; v_gene: TRBV12-3/TRBV12-4; len: 11; abundance: .; CDR3aa: ASSSFGYYGYT
j_gene: TRBJ2-1; v_gene: TRBV5-1; len: 11; abundance: .; CDR3aa: ASGDGGNNEQF
j_gene: TRBJ2-1; v_gene: TRBV7-3; len: 10; abundance: .; CDR3aa: ASSLGRGEQF
j_gene: TRBJ2-3; v_gene: TRBV7-2; len: 13; abundance: once; CDR3aa: ASSLDRGARDTQY
j_gene: TRBJ2-2; v_gene: TRBV18; len: 14; abundance: .; CDR3aa: ASSPQKAGVPGELF
j_gene: TRBJ1-3; v_gene: TRBV5-1; len: 13; abundance: .; CDR3aa: ASSPDRASGNTIY
j_gene: TRBJ2-5; v_gene: TRBV20-1; len: 10; abundance: .; CDR3aa: SASHYQETQY
j_gene: TRBJ2-4; v_gene: TRBV19; len: 13; abundance: .; CDR3aa: ASSIEKTSWNIQY
j_gene: TRBJ2-7; v_gene: TRBV7-6; len: 12; abundance: few; CDR3aa: ASSLKGGSYEQY
j_gene: TRBJ2-2; v_gene: TRBV27; len: 12; abundance: .; CDR3aa: ASSLISNTGELF
j_gene: TRBJ2-4; v_gene: TRBV3-1/TRBV3-2; len: 13; abundance: .; CDR3aa: ASSQEGRQGNIQY
j_gene: TRBJ1-1; v_gene: TRBV19; len: 12; abundance: .; CDR3aa: ASRVTGGNTEAF
j_gene: TRBJ2-7; v_gene: TRBV10-3; len: 13; abundance: .; CDR3aa: AISERQGASYEQY
j_gene: TRBJ2-1; v_gene: TRBV7-2; len: 13; abundance: .; CDR3aa: ASSFGVASPNEQF
j_gene: TRBJ2-1; v_gene: TRBV19; len: 10; abundance: .; CDR3aa: ASRGEYNEQF
j_gene: TRBJ2-4; v_gene: TRBV15; len: 13; abundance: few; CDR3aa: ATSRDQAGGYIQY
j_gene: TRBJ1-1; v_gene: TRBV10-3; len: 11; abundance: .; CDR3aa: AISDRVDTEAF
j_gene: TRBJ2-7; v_gene: TRBV6-5; len: 11; abundance: .; CDR3aa: ASKGQGIYEQY
j_gene: TRBJ1-3; v_gene: TRBV11-3; len: 11; abundance: .; CDR3aa: ASSEESGNTIY
j_gene: TRBJ1-2; v_gene: TRBV6-4; len: 11; abundance: .; CDR3aa: ASSDFGGHGYT